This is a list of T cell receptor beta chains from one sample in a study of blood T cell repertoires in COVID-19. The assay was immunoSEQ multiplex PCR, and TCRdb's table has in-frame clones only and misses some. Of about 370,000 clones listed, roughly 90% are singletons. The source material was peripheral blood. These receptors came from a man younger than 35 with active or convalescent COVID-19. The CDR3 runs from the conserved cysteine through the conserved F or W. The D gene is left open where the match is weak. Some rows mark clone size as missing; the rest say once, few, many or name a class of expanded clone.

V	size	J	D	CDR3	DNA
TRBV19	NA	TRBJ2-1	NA	CASSPDLGNEQFF	TGTGCCAGTAGTCCGGACTTAGGCAATGAGCAGTTCTTC
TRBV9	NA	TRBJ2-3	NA	CASREGLGTDTQYF	TGTGCCAGCAGGGAGGGGCTGGGCACAGATACGCAGTATTTT
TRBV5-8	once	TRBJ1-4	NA	CASSLGRRGTNEKLFF	TGTGCCAGCAGCTTGGGACGGAGGGGAACTAATGAAAAACTGTTTTTT
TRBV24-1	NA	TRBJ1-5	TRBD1	CATEGQDNQPQHF	TGTGCCACCGAAGGACAGGACAATCAGCCCCAGCATTTT
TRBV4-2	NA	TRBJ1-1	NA	CASSQDSVSDTEAFF	TGTGCCAGCAGCCAAGATTCGGTTTCGGACACTGAAGCTTTCTTT
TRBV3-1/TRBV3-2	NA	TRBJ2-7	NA	CASSQPNRRYEQYF	TGTGCCAGCAGCCAACCGAACAGGCGCTACGAGCAGTACTTC
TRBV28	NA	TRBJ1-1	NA	CASSLSNAYRANTEAFF	TGTGCCAGCAGTTTATCAAATGCTTACAGGGCGAACACTGAAGCTTTCTTT
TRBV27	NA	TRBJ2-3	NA	CASRRSTDTQYF	TGTGCCAGCAGACGGAGCACAGATACGCAGTATTTT
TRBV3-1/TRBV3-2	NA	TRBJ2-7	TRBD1	CASSHLPGQGADVSYEQYF	TGTGCCAGCAGCCACCTACCGGGACAGGGAGCCGACGTCTCCTACGAGCAGTACTTC
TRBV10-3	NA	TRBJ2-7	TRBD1	CAIRDRDSLNEQYF	TGTGCCATCAGAGACCGGGACAGTCTTAATGAGCAGTACTTC
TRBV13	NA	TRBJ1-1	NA	CASSRRDLEAFF	TGTGCCAGCAGTCGGCGGGACCTAGAAGCTTTCTTT
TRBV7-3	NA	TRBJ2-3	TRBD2	CASSLDRAGGLDTQYF	TGTGCCAGCAGCTTAGACCGAGCGGGAGGATTAGATACGCAGTATTTT
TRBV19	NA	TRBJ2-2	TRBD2	CASSLQLAGGPGTGELFF	TGTGCCAGTAGTCTCCAACTAGCGGGAGGGCCTGGAACCGGGGAGCTGTTTTTT
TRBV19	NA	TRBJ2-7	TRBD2	CASSIRLAGASEQYF	TGTGCCAGTAGTATTCGGCTAGCGGGAGCATCAGAGCAGTACTTC
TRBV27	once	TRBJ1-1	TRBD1	CASSTGQGMNTEAFF	TGTGCCAGCAGCACGGGACAGGGCATGAACACTGAAGCTTTCTTT
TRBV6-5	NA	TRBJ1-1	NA	CASSLGGDTEAFF	TGTGCCAGCAGCTTGGGGGGGGACACTGAAGCTTTCTTT
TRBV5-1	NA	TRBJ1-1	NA	CASSPLRGTEAFF	TGCGCCAGCTCACCGCTCCGGGGCACTGAAGCTTTCTTT
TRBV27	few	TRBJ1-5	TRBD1	CASSPRQGAGQPQHF	TGTGCCAGCAGTCCCCGACAGGGGGCAGGGCAGCCCCAGCATTTT
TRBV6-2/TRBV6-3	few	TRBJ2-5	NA	CASSYAETQYF	TGTGCCAGCAGTTACGCGGAGACCCAGTACTTC
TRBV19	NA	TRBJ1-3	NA	CASSNGISSGNTIYF	TGTGCCAGTAGTAACGGGATTAGCTCTGGAAACACCATATATTTT
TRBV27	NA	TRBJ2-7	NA	CASRTARGRRPYEQYF	TGTGCCAGCAGAACGGCCAGGGGACGGAGGCCCTACGAGCAGTACTTC
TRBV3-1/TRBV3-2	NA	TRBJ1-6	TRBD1	CASSLSGQGVSPLHF	TGTGCCAGCAGCCTATCGGGACAGGGAGTTTCACCCCTCCACTTT
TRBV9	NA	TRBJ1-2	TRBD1	CASSLGQGAFSAGYTF	TGTGCCAGCAGCTTGGGACAGGGGGCGTTTAGCGCTGGCTACACCTTC
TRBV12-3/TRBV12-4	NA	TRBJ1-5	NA	CASRTGGSQPQHF	TGTGCCAGCAGAACCGGAGGAAGCCAGCCCCAGCATTTT
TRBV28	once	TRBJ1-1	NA	CASRIGGGAEAFF	TGTGCCAGCAGGATTGGGGGAGGGGCGGAAGCTTTCTTT
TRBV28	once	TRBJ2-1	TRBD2	CASSSLAGGLNEQFF	TGTGCCAGCAGTTCCTTAGCGGGAGGACTTAATGAGCAGTTCTTC
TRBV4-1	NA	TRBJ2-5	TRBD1	CASSQERQGRETQYF	TGCGCCAGCAGCCAAGAGCGACAGGGTCGAGAGACCCAGTACTTC
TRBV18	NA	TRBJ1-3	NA	CASSPLSVSGNTIYF	TGTGCCAGCTCACCACTTTCTGTATCTGGAAACACCATATATTTT
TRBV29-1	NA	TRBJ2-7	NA	CSVESGLREQYF	TGCAGCGTTGAGTCAGGGCTGAGGGAGCAGTACTTC
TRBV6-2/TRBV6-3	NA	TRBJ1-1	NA	CASSQAVQANGDTEAFF	TGTGCCAGCAGCCAGGCCGTCCAGGCAAACGGGGACACTGAAGCTTTCTTT
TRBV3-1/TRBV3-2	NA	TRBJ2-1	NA	CASSPQGLEQFF	TGTGCCAGCAGCCCCCAGGGGTTGGAGCAGTTCTTC
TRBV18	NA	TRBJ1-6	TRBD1	CASSPGTGYNSPLHF	TGTGCCAGCTCACCGGGGACAGGCTATAATTCACCCCTCCACTTT
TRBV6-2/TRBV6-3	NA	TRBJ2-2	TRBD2	CASSYVSGSTGELFF	TGTGCCAGCAGTTACGTCAGCGGGAGCACCGGGGAGCTGTTTTTT
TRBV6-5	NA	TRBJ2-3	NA	CASFVTDTQYF	TGTGCCAGCTTCGTCACAGATACGCAGTATTTT
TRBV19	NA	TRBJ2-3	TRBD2	CASRFRGDTDTQYF	TGTGCCAGTAGGTTCCGGGGGGACACAGATACGCAGTATTTT
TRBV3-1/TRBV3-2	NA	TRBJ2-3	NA	CASSQVADPITDTQYF	TGTGCCAGCAGCCAAGTGGCAGATCCAATTACAGATACGCAGTATTTT
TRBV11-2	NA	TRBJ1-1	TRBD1	CASSPRTGGTEAFF	TGTGCCAGCAGCCCCAGGACAGGGGGCACTGAAGCTTTCTTT
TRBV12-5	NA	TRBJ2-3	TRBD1	CASVPGQGVFADTQYF	TGTGCTAGTGTCCCGGGACAGGGGGTTTTCGCAGATACGCAGTATTTT
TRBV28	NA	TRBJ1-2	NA	CASKSGTTNYGYTF	TGTGCCAGCAAATCCGGGACAACCAACTATGGCTACACCTTC
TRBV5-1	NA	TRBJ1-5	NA	CASSLGTGNQPQHF	TGCGCCAGCAGCTTGGGTACAGGGAATCAGCCCCAGCATTTT
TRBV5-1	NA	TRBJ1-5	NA	CASSLVGGNQPQHF	TGCGCCAGCAGCTTGGTGGGGGGAAATCAGCCCCAGCATTTT
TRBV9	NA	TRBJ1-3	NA	CASSAPVGSGNTIYF	TGTGCCAGCAGCGCCCCGGTCGGCTCTGGAAACACCATATATTTT
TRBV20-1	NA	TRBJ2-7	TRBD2	CTGLVGYEQYF	TGCACTGGACTAGTCGGCTACGAGCAGTACTTC
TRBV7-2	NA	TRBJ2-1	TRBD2	CASSLNLAGGGEQFF	TGTGCCAGCAGCTTAAATCTAGCGGGAGGAGGGGAGCAGTTCTTC
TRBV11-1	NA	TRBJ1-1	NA	CASSGHTEAFF	TGTGCCAGCAGCGGCCACACTGAAGCTTTCTTT
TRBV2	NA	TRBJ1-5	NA	CASSASPGSNQPQHF	TGTGCCAGTTCCGCCTCTCCGGGGAGCAATCAGCCCCAGCATTTT
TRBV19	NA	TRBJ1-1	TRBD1	CASERISPRGRTEAFF	TGTGCCAGTGAGAGGATAAGCCCCAGGGGGCGCACTGAAGCTTTCTTT
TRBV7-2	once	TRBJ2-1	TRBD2	CASSLGAGVSYNEQFF	TGTGCCAGCAGCTTAGGTGCGGGAGTCTCCTACAATGAGCAGTTCTTC
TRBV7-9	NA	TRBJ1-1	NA	CASSRGSGTEAFF	TGTGCCAGCAGCCGAGGGTCGGGCACTGAAGCTTTCTTT
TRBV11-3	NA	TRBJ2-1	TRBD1	CASSLGQGFYNEQFF	TGTGCCAGCAGCTTAGGACAGGGATTTTACAATGAGCAGTTCTTC
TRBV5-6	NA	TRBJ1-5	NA	CASSLFRISGYSNQPQHF	TGTGCCAGCAGCTTGTTTCGTATCTCGGGGTATAGCAATCAGCCCCAGCATTTT
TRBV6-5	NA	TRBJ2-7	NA	CASSYSSTRGEQYF	TGTGCCAGCAGTTACTCCTCTACCCGCGGTGAGCAGTACTTC
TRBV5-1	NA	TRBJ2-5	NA	CASSLSGLETQYF	TGCGCCAGCAGCTTGTCAGGGCTAGAGACCCAGTACTTC
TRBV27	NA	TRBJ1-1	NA	CASSLSSMNTEAFF	TGTGCCAGCAGTTTATCGTCCATGAACACTGAAGCTTTCTTT
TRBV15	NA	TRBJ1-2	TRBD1	CATSREDRGHYGYTF	TGTGCCACCAGCAGAGAGGACAGGGGCCACTATGGCTACACCTTC
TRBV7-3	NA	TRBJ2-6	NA	CASSLIGGTGANVLTF	TGTGCCAGCAGCTTAATCGGGGGAACTGGGGCCAACGTCCTGACTTTC
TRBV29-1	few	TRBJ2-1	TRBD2	CSVGVTSGNEQFF	TGCAGCGTTGGCGTGACTAGCGGGAATGAGCAGTTCTTC
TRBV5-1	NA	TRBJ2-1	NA	CASRRGTYNEQFF	TGCGCCAGCAGACGAGGAACCTACAATGAGCAGTTCTTC
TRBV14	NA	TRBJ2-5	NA	CASSQPDMKRETQYF	TGTGCCAGCAGCCAACCCGACATGAAAAGGGAGACCCAGTACTTC